This T cell receptor (beta chain) was recorded in a study of blood T cell repertoires in COVID-19 (dated by TCRdb to about 2020). In terms of the full investigation: Samples covering the acute and convalescent phases of COVID-19 were provided by collaborators in the United States, Italy and Spain. The repertoires were released in a freely available public database intended as a resource for research on the immune response to SARS-CoV-2. Samples were obtained from the ongoing ImmuneRACE study (first 160 participants) and from approximately 1,200 subjects provided by 6 global collaborators. The dataset comprised deeply sampled blood TCRbeta repertoires from subjects exposed to, actively infected with, or recovered from COVID-19. Where HLA class I and class II types were available, the types were taken from metadata supplied by the sample provider, not from assay-based typing. The prospective study material was composed of cDNA or gDNA derived from T cells, B-cell-depleted T cells, or PBMCs. Sample metadata almost always included a de-identified subject ID, COVID-19 status, age in years and sex.

The CDR1 and CDR2 encoded by the germline V gene are MDHEN and SYDVKM. From the cysteine through the phenylalanine, the CDR3 covers 15 amino acids. Only the CDR3 DNA stays, 45 bases, in frame from base 1. Relative to germline, V is 5 bases shorter and J is 1 base shorter, with 12 bases between their ends. Enrolling through a virtual design, the prospective study's participants ranged in age from roughly 18 to 89 years and lived across about two dozen United States geographic areas. In the prospective study, cohorts were assigned on the basis of participant-reported clinical history obtained from a screening survey and a study questionnaire. Recovered participants in ImmuneRACE Cohort 3 were defined as having two consecutive negative NP/OP PCR tests, clearance from a healthcare professional, or resolution of symptoms. In the prospective study, mobile phlebotomists collected whole blood, serum and a nasopharyngeal or oropharyngeal swab from each participant. Participants in the prospective study had the option to provide additional blood draws and questionnaires over an approximately 2-month period. Before DNA extraction, blood samples from the prospective study were shipped at room temperature or frozen.

What the authors observed across the whole study: How much clinical and demographic metadata was included differed by source and by participant, and the metadata was provided uncurated.

This clone appeared once. This receptor's antigen is unknown. No clone much larger than this one lies a single base away; base qualities are absent. TCRbeta CDR3 regions were amplified from genomic DNA by means of the immunoSEQ Assay, a bias-controlled multiplex PCR. The authors' analysis ran thus. Nucleated cell counts per sample were estimated from amplification of reference gene primers within the assay. To quantify the absolute abundance of each unique TCRbeta CDR3 rearrangement, sequence reads were collapsed and filtered. For each sample, productive Simpson clonality was calculated by taking the square root of Simpson's diversity index across productive rearrangements. In its TCRdb copy, this immuneACCESS table keeps in-frame sequences only and misses some clones. Where compared with another copy, unresolved V genes explain less than half of these, and the others have no known cause. The DNA gave D and trimming, while V, J and clone size come from that table. A total of about 220,000 clones appear in this sample, 80% to 85% of them only once. Jointly, the top ten make up less than 7% of the sample.

Rearrangement joined TRBV28 to TRBJ1-5, with a tentative D gene TRBD1 over 6 matching bases. The sequenced sample was PBMCs or T cells enriched from blood (not recorded which). This clonotype was obtained from a woman in her thirties or forties who had recovered from COVID-19. The DNA sequence is TGTGCCAGCAGTCCACAGGGAAGGAGCAATCAGCCCCAGCATTTT. It specifies CASSPQGRSNQPQHF.